The 2 T cell receptor beta chains given below trace back to one sample, sequenced in a study of shared clonotypes between healthy human individuals. TCRdb's table, derived via immunoSEQ multiplex PCR, lists solely in-frame clones and lacks some. This sample has about 820,000 clones; 92% occur once, and the top ten carry about 24%. CD45RO-negative cells were positively selected for CCR7, leaving out terminally differentiated effector memory CD45RA+ cells. Sequenced input: naive CD8+ T cells sorted from blood. These receptors originate from a man aged 25 to 45 in good health.

This chain uses TRBV4-3 with TRBJ2-1; TRBD2 matches 9 bases. Germline V CDR1 and CDR2: LGHNA, YSLEER. The CDR3 sequence is 17 residues long. V was pared by 2 bases and J by 3 bases, with 8 bases of the junction left unmatched. The CDR3 region is CASSQSLSGRDYNEQFF. In nucleotides, the CDR3 is TGCGCCAGCAGCCAATCCCTTAGCGGGAGAGACTACAATGAGCAGTTCTTC.

This sequence joins TRBV4-1 and TRBJ2-1, with 13 nucleotides matching TRBD2. Germline CDR1 MGHRA, CDR2 YSYEKL. V lost 0 bases to trimming and J lost 6 bases; unmatched junction nucleotides: 8. CDR3 size: 18 residues. The CDR3 nucleotides read TGCGCCAGCAGCCAAGAACAACTAGCGGGAGGGCCTTCCAATGAGCAGTTCTTC. Protein sequence: CASSQEQLAGGPSNEQFF.